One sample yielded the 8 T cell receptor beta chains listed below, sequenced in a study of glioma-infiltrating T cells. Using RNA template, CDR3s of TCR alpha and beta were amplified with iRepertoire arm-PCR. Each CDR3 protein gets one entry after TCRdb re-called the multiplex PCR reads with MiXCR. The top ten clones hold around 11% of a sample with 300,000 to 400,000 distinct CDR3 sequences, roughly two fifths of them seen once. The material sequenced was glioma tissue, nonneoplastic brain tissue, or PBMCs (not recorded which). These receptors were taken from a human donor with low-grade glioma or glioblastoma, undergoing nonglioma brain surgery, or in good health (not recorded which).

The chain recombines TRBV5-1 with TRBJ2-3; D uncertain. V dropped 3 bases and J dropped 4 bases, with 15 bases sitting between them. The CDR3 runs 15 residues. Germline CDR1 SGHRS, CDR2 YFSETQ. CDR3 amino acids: CASSSGEAVPDTQYF. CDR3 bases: TGCGCCAGCAGCTCAGGAGAGGCCGTCCCAGATACGCAGTATTTT.

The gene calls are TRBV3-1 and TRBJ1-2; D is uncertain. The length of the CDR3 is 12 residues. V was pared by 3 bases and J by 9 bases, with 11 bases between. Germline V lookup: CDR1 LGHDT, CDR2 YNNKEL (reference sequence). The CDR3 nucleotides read TGTGCCAGCAGCCAGTCAAAGTTGTGCTACACCTTC. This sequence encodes CASSQSKLCYTF.

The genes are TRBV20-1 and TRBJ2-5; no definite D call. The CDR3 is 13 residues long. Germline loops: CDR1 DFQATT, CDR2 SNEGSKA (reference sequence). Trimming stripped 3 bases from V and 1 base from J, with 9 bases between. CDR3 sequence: CSASQASQETQYF. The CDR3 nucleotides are TGCAGTGCTAGCCAGGCCTCCCAAGAGACCCAGTACTTC.

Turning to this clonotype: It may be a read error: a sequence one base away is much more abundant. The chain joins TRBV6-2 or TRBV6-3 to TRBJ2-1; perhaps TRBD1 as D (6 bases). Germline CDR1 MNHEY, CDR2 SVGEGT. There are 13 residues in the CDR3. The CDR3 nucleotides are TGTGCCAGCAGAGGTACAGGGAACAATGTGCAGTTCTTC. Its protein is CASRGTGNNVQFF.

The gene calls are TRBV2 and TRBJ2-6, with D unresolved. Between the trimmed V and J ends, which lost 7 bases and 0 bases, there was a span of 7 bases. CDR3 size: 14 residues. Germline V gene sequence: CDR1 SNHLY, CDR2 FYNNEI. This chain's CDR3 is CASKRTSGANVLTF. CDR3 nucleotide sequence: TGTGCCAGCAAAAGGACCTCTGGGGCCAACGTCCTGACTTTC.

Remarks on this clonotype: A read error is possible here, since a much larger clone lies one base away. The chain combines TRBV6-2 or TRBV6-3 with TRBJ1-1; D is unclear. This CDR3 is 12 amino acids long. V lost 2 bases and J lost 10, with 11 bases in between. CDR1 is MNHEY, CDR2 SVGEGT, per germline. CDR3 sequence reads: CASSYRFRGAFF. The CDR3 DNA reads TGTGCCAGCAGTTACAGGTTTCGAGGAGCTTTCTTT.

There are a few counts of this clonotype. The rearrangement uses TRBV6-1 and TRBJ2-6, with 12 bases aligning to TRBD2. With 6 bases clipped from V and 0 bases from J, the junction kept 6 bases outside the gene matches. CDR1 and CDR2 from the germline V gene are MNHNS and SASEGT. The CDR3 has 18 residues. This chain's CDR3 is CASRPRLAGVSGANVLTF. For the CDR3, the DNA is TGTGCCAGCAGACCTCGACTAGCGGGAGTCTCTGGGGCCAACGTCCTGACTTTC.

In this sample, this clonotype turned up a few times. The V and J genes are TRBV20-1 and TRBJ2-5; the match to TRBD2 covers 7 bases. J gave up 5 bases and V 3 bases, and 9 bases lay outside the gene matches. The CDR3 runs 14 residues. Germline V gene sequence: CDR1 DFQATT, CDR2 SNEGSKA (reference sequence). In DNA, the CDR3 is TGCAGTGCTAGGAGGGAGGGGACTATTGAGACCCAGTACTTC. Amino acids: CSARREGTIETQYF.